Described below is a single TCR beta chain sequence and its context. Its antigen remains unidentified. This sample is drawn from a study of cytomegalovirus exposure and HLA in healthy donors. J lost 3 bases, V lost 3 bases, and 5 bases had no gene match. The CDR3 runs to 15 residues. Germline V gives CDR1 KGHSH, CDR2 LQKENI. PCR used 60 Vbeta primers and 13 Jbeta primers. Sequencing was performed with immunoSEQ multiplex PCR; in TCRdb, only in-frame clones are kept and a portion is missing. This repertoire shows 100,000 to 150,000 clones, approximately 84% found once; its top ten account for approximately 4%. Study conclusions and caveats: The study assumed roughly uniform donor sequencing depth for presence/absence analyses. Serostatus for CMV was the only available immune exposure information. In an earlier analysis, about 90% or about 30%: the productive usage of most TCR beta V segments. A few CMV-associated chains were confirmed in vitro to be specific for CMV antigens.

What was sequenced was PBMCs. This chain connects TRBV18 to TRBJ2-7; 10 bases are a match to TRBD2. The sequence derives from a man younger than 35 in good health and CMV-seropositive. CDR3 coding DNA: TGTGCCAGCTCACCCTATGGGACTAGCGACTACGAGCAGTACTTC. Its protein product is CASSPYGTSDYEQYF.